These T cell receptor beta chains were read from a single sample in a study of cytomegalovirus exposure and HLA in healthy donors. The method was immunoSEQ multiplex PCR; TCRdb's version includes in-frame clones alone and lacks a portion of them. In total, the table holds around 200,000 clones. The sequencing sample was made of PBMCs. The receptors shown here come from a young woman in good health and CMV-seropositive. CDR3s include the opening cysteine and the closing phenylalanine or tryptophan. D genes are given only for firm matches.

TRBD2	TRBV29-1	TRBJ2-7	CSASLGTSGTHEQYF	TGCAGCGCTAGCCTGGGGACTAGCGGGACCCACGAGCAGTACTTC
TRBD1	TRBV28	TRBJ1-2	CASTPGTGKANYGYTF	TGTGCCAGCACCCCCGGGACAGGGAAAGCTAACTATGGCTACACCTTC
TRBD1	TRBV27	TRBJ1-1	CASSRQGANTEAFF	TGTGCCAGCAGCCGACAGGGGGCAAACACTGAAGCTTTCTTT
.	TRBV5-6	TRBJ2-7	CASSSLQGGRSLHEQYF	TGTGCCAGCAGCTCCCTACAAGGGGGAAGGAGCCTACACGAGCAGTACTTC
TRBD2	TRBV27	TRBJ2-1	CASRSGGVAGGDEQFF	TGTGCCAGCAGGTCCGGGGGGGTAGCGGGAGGGGATGAGCAGTTCTTC
.	TRBV7-2	TRBJ1-4	CASSLMSEKLFF	TGTGCCAGCAGCTTAATGAGTGAAAAACTGTTTTTT
TRBD2	TRBV5-1	TRBJ2-7	CASSLSGASGTVEQYF	TGCGCCAGCAGCTTAAGTGGCGCTAGCGGGACGGTCGAGCAGTACTTC
.	TRBV2	TRBJ1-2	CASSGPRGPTFNYGYTF	TGTGCCAGCAGTGGGCCTAGAGGCCCGACTTTTAACTATGGCTACACCTTC
.	TRBV5-4	TRBJ1-3	CASSPLGAGMNTIYF	TGTGCCAGCAGCCCTCTTGGAGCGGGAATGAACACCATATATTTT
.	TRBV9	TRBJ2-2	CASSVDGSGGELFF	TGTGCCAGCAGCGTAGACGGAAGCGGCGGGGAGCTGTTTTTT
.	TRBV5-4	TRBJ2-7	CASRSYEGTREQYF	TGTGCCAGCAGGTCGTATGAGGGAACGCGAGAGCAGTACTTC
.	TRBV10-1	TRBJ2-1	CASSETGFHEQFF	TGCGCCAGCAGTGAGACCGGGTTCCATGAGCAGTTCTTC
TRBD1	TRBV28	TRBJ2-7	CASSWGTGALEQYF	TGTGCCAGCAGTTGGGGGACAGGGGCCCTCGAGCAGTACTTC
.	TRBV4-1	TRBJ2-7	CASSPLFRLEDEQYF	TGCGCCAGCAGCCCCCTCTTTAGACTAGAGGACGAGCAGTACTTC
.	TRBV7-2	TRBJ2-1	CASILQASLDEQFF	TGTGCCAGCATCCTCCAGGCTTCATTAGATGAGCAGTTCTTC
.	TRBV7-9	TRBJ2-2	CASSPPGQNTGELFF	TGTGCCAGCAGCCCGCCGGGACAGAACACCGGGGAGCTGTTTTTT
.	TRBV6-6	TRBJ1-3	CASSPQRGISGNTIYF	TGTGCCAGCAGTCCCCAGCGGGGCATCTCTGGAAACACCATATATTTT
TRBD2	TRBV6-6	TRBJ2-3	CASRGGDTQYF	TGTGCCAGCAGGGGAGGGGATACGCAGTATTTT
.	TRBV5-1	TRBJ1-2	CASSPGGPASTNYGYTF	TGCGCCAGCAGCCCCGGGGGGCCCGCCAGCACTAACTATGGCTACACCTTC
.	TRBV4-1	TRBJ2-1	CASSQEGDRRYSLQYEQFF	TGCGCCAGCAGCCAAGAAGGAGACAGACGTTATAGTCTACAATATGAGCAGTTCTTC
.	TRBV6-1	TRBJ1-1	CASTRTRGTEAFF	TGTGCCAGCACCCGTACTCGGGGGACTGAAGCTTTCTTT
.	TRBV7-6	TRBJ2-5	CASSQSPQETQYF	TGTGCCAGCAGCCAGTCCCCCCAAGAGACCCAGTACTTC
TRBD1	TRBV27	TRBJ2-7	CASSPRTGDLGEQYF	TGTGCCAGCAGTCCACGGACAGGGGACTTGGGAGAGCAGTACTTC
TRBD1	TRBV6-1	TRBJ2-5	CASNRGVETQYF	TGTGCCAGCAACAGGGGAGTAGAGACCCAGTACTTC
TRBD2	TRBV4-3	TRBJ2-1	CASSHLLLASGSNEQFF	TGCGCCAGCAGCCACCTCCTATTGGCTAGCGGATCCAATGAGCAGTTCTTC
.	TRBV6-5	TRBJ1-1	CASSYRGGNEAFF	TGTGCCAGCAGTTACAGGGGGGGAAATGAAGCTTTCTTT
TRBD2	TRBV5-4	TRBJ2-3	CASSVLAGGPVDTQYF	TGTGCCAGCAGCGTTCTAGCGGGGGGGCCGGTAGATACGCAGTATTTT
.	TRBV7-9	TRBJ1-2	CASSSHPSDGYTF	TGTGCCAGCAGCTCGCATCCCAGTGATGGCTACACCTTC
.	TRBV2	TRBJ1-4	CATGFNEHEKLFF	TGTGCCACCGGGTTTAATGAGCATGAAAAACTGTTTTTT
TRBD2	TRBV25-1	TRBJ2-1	CASSDWTSGRAAGNEQFF	TGTGCCAGCAGTGATTGGACTAGCGGGAGGGCCGCGGGGAATGAGCAGTTCTTC
TRBD2	TRBV11-2	TRBJ2-5	CASSFGGGVNYQETQYF	TGTGCCAGCAGCTTCGGCGGGGGGGTCAACTACCAAGAGACCCAGTACTTC
.	TRBV5-1	TRBJ1-2	CASSARAAGDGYTF	TGCGCCAGCAGCGCGCGGGCGGCGGGTGATGGCTACACCTTC
.	TRBV7-7	TRBJ1-1	CASSLSRNTEAFF	TGTGCCAGCAGCCTATCGAGAAACACTGAAGCTTTCTTT
.	TRBV7-2	TRBJ2-2	CASSLAIKGYSNTGELFF	TGTGCCAGCAGCTTAGCGATTAAGGGGTATTCGAACACCGGGGAGCTGTTTTTT
.	TRBV6-1	TRBJ1-2	CASSEASRGNYGYTF	TGTGCCAGCAGTGAAGCGTCCAGGGGCAACTATGGCTACACCTTC
TRBD2	TRBV19	TRBJ2-2	CASSRGTSGGTGELFF	TGTGCCAGTAGCCGCGGGACTAGCGGGGGCACCGGGGAGCTGTTTTTT
.	TRBV27	TRBJ1-1	CASSLRGASTEAFF	TGTGCCAGCAGTTTACGGGGGGCATCCACTGAAGCTTTCTTT
.	TRBV27	TRBJ1-1	CASRAGRREVPEAFF	TGTGCCAGCAGAGCGGGACGGCGCGAAGTTCCTGAAGCTTTCTTT
.	TRBV6-1	TRBJ1-2	CASLRYPDIRRNF	TGTGCCAGCCTCAGGTATCCAGACATACGACGTAACTTC
TRBD2	TRBV10-2	TRBJ2-3	CASSPRAGGGTDTQYF	TGCGCCAGCAGCCCCAGAGCGGGGGGGGGCACAGATACGCAGTATTTT
TRBD2	TRBV4-1	TRBJ2-2	CASSPNELAGAFHTGELFF	TGCGCCAGCAGCCCCAACGAACTAGCGGGGGCCTTTCACACCGGGGAGCTGTTTTTT
.	TRBV5-1	TRBJ2-4	CASSGRANEGIQYF	TGCGCCAGCTCCGGGCGGGCGAATGAGGGCATTCAGTACTTC
TRBD1	TRBV6-1	TRBJ2-2	CASSERQGMNTGELFF	TGTGCCAGCAGTGAAAGACAGGGGATGAACACCGGGGAGCTGTTTTTT
TRBD1	TRBV10-2	TRBJ2-2	CASNGQGPNTGELFF	TGCGCCAGCAATGGACAGGGGCCCAACACCGGGGAGCTGTTTTTT
TRBD2	TRBV11-2	TRBJ2-7	CASSLVGTRPRYEQYF	TGTGCCAGCAGCTTAGTTGGGACTAGGCCCAGATACGAGCAGTACTTC
.	TRBV4-1	TRBJ1-2	CASSQGSANYGYTF	TGCGCCAGCAGCCAAGGGTCAGCTAACTATGGCTACACCTTC
TRBD1	TRBV7-2	TRBJ1-4	CASSLATGTNEKLFF	TGTGCCAGCAGCTTAGCGACAGGGACTAATGAAAAACTGTTTTTT
.	TRBV9	TRBJ1-1	CASSESSYTEAFF	TGTGCCAGCAGCGAAAGCTCTTACACTGAAGCTTTCTTT
.	TRBV7-2	TRBJ2-2	CASSGRLSTGELFF	TGTGCCAGCAGCGGGAGGCTTAGCACCGGGGAGCTGTTTTTT
TRBD1	TRBV15	TRBJ1-4	CATSRDLGTGRLFF	TGTGCCACCAGCAGAGATCTCGGGACAGGGAGACTGTTTTTT
.	TRBV5-6	TRBJ2-1	CASSSKARPGEQFF	TGTGCCAGCAGCTCTAAGGCACGTCCAGGAGAGCAGTTCTTC
TRBD2	TRBV5-1	TRBJ2-3	CASSLSGGGDTQYF	TGCGCCAGCAGCTTAAGCGGGGGGGGAGATACGCAGTATTTT
TRBD1	TRBV5-1	TRBJ2-3	CASSLAVPGQVGTQYF	TGCGCCAGCAGCTTGGCCGTCCCGGGACAGGTCGGTACGCAGTATTTT
.	TRBV2	TRBJ1-2	CASSEMEGTGYTF	TGTGCCAGCAGTGAAATGGAGGGGACTGGCTACACCTTC
TRBD1	TRBV18	TRBJ2-7	CASSGTGGNYEQYF	TGTGCCAGCTCCGGGACAGGGGGCAACTACGAGCAGTACTTC
.	TRBV28	TRBJ2-7	CASSLTVQGYEQYF	TGTGCCAGCAGTCTAACCGTACAGGGCTACGAGCAGTACTTC